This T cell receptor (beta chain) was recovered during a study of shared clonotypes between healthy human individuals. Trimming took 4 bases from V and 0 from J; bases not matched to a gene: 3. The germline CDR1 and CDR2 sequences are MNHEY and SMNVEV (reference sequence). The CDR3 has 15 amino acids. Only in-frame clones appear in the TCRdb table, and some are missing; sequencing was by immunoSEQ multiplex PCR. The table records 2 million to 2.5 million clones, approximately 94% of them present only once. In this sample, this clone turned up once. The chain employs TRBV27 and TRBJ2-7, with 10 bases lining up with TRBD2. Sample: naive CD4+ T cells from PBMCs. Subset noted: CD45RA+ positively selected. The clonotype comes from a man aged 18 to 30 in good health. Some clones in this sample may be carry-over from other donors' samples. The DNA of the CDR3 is TGTGCCAGCAGTTACCGGACTAGCGGCTCCTACGAGCAGTACTTC. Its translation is CASSYRTSGSYEQYF.